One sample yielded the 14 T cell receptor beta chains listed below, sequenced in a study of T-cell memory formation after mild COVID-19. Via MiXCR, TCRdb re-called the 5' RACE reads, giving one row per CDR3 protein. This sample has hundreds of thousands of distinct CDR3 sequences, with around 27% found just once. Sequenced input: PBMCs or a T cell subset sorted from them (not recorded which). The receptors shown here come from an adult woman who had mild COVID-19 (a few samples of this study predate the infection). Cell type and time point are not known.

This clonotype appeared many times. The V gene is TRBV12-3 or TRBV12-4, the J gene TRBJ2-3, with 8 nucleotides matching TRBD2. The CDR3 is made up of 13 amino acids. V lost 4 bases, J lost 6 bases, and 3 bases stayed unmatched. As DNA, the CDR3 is TGTGCCAGCAGTTCCGGGGGGGCCGATACGCAGTATTTT. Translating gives CASSSGGADTQYF.

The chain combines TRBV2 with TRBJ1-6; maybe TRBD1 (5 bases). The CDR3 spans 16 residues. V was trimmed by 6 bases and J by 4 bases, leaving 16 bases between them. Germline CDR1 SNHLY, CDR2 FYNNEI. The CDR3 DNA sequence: TGTGCCAGCAGGCAGACGGGACCGCCTTATAATTCACCCCTCCACTTT. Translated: CASRQTGPPYNSPLHF.

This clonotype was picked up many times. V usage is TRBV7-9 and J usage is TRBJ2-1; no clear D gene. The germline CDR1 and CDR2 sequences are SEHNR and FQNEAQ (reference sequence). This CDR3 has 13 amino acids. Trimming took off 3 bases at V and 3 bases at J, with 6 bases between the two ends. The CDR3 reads CASSLTGYNEQFF. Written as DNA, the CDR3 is TGTGCCAGCAGCTTGACGGGCTACAATGAGCAGTTCTTC.

The CDR3 DNA is TGCGCCAGCAGCTTGGAGGGACAGGGGGCATCAGATACGCAGTATTTT. It specifies CASSLEGQGASDTQYF. The chain has TRBV5-1 and TRBJ2-3; 12 bases line up with TRBD1. Germline trimming cut 0 bases from V and 4 bases from J; bases unmatched to any gene: 3. This CDR3 spans 16 amino acids. Germline CDR1 is SGHRS and CDR2 is YFSETQ.

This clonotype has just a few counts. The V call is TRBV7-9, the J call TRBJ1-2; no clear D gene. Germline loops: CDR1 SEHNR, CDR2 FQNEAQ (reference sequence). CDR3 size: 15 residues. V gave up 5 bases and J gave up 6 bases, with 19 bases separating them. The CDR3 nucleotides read TGTGCCAGCAGCCTCTCGCTGGGCGACTTGAATGGCTACACCTTC. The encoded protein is CASSLSLGDLNGYTF.

Here the CDR3 DNA reads TGCGCCAGCAGCCAAGATCGGGATGGCCAGACCCAGTACTTC. Its protein product is CASSQDRDGQTQYF. V usage is TRBV4-1 and J usage is TRBJ2-5, with a tentative D call TRBD2 (5 bases). The V gene's germline CDR1 is MGHRA and CDR2 YSYEKL. This CDR3 has 14 residues. Trimming took off 0 bases at V and 6 bases at J, with 11 bases between the two ends.

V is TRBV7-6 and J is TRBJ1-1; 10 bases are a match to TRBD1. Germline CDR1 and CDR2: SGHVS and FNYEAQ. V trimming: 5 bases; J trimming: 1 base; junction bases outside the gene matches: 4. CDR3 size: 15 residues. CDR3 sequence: CASSHWTGGNTEAFF. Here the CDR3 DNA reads TGTGCCAGCAGCCACTGGACAGGGGGGAACACTGAAGCTTTCTTT.

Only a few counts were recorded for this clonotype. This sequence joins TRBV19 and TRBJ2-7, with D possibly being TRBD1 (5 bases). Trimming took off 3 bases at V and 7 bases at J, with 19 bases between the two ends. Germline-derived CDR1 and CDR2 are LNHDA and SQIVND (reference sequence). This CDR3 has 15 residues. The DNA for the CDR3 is TGTGCCAGTAGTATCGGAAGGGGCTACGGGTATGAGCAGTACTTC. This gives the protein CASSIGRGYGYEQYF.

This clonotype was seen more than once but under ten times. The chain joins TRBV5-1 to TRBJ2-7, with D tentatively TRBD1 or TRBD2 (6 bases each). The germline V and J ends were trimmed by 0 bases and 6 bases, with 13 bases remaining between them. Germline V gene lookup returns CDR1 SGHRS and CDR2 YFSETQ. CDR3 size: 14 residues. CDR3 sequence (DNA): TGCGCCAGCAGCTTGGCCCGGGGGCAGGGCGAGCAGTACTTC. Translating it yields CASSLARGQGEQYF.

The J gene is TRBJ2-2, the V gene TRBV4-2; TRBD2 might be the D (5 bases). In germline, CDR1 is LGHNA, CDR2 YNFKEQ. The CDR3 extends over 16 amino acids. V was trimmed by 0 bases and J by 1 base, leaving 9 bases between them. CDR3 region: CASSQEAGQNTGELFF. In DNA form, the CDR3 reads TGTGCCAGCAGCCAAGAGGCGGGCCAGAACACCGGGGAGCTGTTTTTT.

This chain's CDR3 is CASSFWSGTSTDTQYF. The DNA of the CDR3 is TGTGCCAGCAGCTTCTGGAGCGGAACTAGCACAGATACGCAGTATTTT. J is TRBJ2-3 and V is TRBV7-9, with a weak D call TRBD2 (5 bases). There are 16 residues in the CDR3. The V end lost 3 bases, the J end lost 0 bases, and 13 bases lay between the germline ends. Germline V gene data show CDR1 as SEHNR and CDR2 as FQNEAQ (reference sequence).

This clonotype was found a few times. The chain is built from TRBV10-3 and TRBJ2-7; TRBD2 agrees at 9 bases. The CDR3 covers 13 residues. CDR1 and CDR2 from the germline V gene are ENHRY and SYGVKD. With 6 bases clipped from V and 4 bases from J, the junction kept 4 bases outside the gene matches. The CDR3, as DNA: TGTGCCATCAGCGATCTAGCGGGGTACGAGCAGTACTTC. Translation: CAISDLAGYEQYF.

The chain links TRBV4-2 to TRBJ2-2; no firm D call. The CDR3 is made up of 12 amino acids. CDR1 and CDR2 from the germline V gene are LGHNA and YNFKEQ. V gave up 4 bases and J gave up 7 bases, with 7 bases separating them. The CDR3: CASSLWNGELFF. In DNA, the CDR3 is TGTGCCAGCAGCCTCTGGAACGGGGAGCTGTTTTTT.

The CDR3 loop is CASSWDLQETQYF. The DNA for the CDR3 is TGTGCCAGCAGCTGGGACCTCCAAGAGACCCAGTACTTC. This chain uses TRBV13 with TRBJ2-5, with D perhaps assigned TRBD1 or TRBD2 (5 bases each). This CDR3 contains 13 residues. Germline CDR1 reads PRHDT; CDR2 reads FYEKMQ (reference sequence). V was clipped by 4 bases and J by 1 base, with 7 bases between them.